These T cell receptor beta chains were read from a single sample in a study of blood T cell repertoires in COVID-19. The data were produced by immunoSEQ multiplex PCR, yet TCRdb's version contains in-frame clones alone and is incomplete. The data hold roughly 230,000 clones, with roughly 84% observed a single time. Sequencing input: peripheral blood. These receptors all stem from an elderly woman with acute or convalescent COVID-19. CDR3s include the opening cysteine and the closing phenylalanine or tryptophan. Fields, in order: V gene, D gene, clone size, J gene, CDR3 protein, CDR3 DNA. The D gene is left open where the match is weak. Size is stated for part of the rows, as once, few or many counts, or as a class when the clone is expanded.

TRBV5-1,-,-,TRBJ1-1,CASSFTSGNTEAFF,TGCGCCAGCAGCTTTACGAGCGGGAACACTGAAGCTTTCTTT
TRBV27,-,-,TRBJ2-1,CASSFGGDTTYNEQFF,TGTGCCAGCAGTTTTGGGGGGGACACAACCTACAATGAGCAGTTCTTC
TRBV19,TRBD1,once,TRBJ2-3,CASSYRDRNTDTQYF,TGTGCCAGTAGTTACCGGGACAGGAACACAGATACGCAGTATTTT
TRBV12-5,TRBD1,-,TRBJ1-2,CASGNRGLGGYTF,TGTGCTAGTGGCAACAGGGGGTTGGGCGGCTACACCTTC
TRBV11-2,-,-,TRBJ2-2,CASTLGGANTGELFF,TGTGCCAGCACCCTTGGGGGGGCCAACACCGGGGAGCTGTTTTTT
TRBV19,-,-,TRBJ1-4,CASRPVHGEVEKLFF,TGTGCCAGTAGGCCGGTTCACGGAGAGGTTGAAAAACTGTTTTTT
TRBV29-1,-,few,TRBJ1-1,CSARGAVTEAFF,TGCAGCGCCAGGGGCGCGGTTACTGAAGCTTTCTTT
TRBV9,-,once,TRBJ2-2,CASSEQIIKNTGELFF,TGTGCCAGCAGCGAACAGATAATCAAGAACACCGGGGAGCTGTTTTTT
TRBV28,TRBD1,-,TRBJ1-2,CASSFGAGGYGYTF,TGTGCCAGCAGTTTTGGGGCAGGGGGATATGGCTACACCTTC
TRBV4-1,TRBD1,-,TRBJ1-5,CASRAGTGGNQPQHF,TGCGCCAGCAGGGCCGGGACAGGCGGGAATCAGCCCCAGCATTTT
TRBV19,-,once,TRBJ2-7,CASPCPGNCYEQYF,TGTGCCAGTCCTTGTCCAGGGAATTGCTACGAGCAGTACTTC
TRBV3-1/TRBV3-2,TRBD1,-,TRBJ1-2,CASSSGGGYGYTF,TGTGCCAGCTCATCAGGGGGAGGCTATGGCTACACCTTC
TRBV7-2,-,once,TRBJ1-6,CASSFRGLSSPLHF,TGTGCCAGCAGCTTCCGAGGTTTGAGTTCACCCCTCCACTTT
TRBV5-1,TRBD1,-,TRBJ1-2,CASSPRDRAYGYTF,TGCGCCAGCAGCCCCCGGGACAGGGCCTATGGCTACACCTTC
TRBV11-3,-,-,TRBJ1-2,CASSSGLGYGYTF,TGTGCCAGCAGCTCAGGGTTGGGCTATGGCTACACCTTC